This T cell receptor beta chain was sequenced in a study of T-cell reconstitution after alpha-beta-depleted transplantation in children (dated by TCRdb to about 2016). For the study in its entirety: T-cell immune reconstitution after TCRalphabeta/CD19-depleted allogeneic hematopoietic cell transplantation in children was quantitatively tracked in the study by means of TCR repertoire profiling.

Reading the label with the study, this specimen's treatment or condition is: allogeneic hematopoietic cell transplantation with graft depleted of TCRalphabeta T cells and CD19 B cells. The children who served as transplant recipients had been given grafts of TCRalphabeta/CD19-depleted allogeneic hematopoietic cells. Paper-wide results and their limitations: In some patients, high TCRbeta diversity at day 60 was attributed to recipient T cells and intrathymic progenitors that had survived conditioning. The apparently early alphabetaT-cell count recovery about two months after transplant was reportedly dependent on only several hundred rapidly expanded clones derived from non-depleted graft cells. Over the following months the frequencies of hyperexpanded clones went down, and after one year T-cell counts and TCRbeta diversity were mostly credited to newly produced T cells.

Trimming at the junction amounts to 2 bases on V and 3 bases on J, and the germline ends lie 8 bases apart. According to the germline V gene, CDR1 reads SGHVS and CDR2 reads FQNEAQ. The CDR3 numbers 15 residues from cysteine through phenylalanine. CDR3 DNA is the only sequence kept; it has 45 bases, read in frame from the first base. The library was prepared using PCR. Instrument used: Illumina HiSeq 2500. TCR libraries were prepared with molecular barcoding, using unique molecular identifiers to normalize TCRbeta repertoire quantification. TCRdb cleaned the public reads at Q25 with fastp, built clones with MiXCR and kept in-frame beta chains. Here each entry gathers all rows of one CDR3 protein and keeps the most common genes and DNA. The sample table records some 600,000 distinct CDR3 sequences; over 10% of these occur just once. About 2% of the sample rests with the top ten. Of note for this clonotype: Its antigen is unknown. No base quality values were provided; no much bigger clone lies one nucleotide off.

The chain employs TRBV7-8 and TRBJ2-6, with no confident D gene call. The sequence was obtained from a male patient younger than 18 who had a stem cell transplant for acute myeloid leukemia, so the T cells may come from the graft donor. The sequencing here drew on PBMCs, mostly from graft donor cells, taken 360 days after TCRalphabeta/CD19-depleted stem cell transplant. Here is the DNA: TGTGCCAGCAGCTTACCCGGTGGTGGGGCCAACGTCCTGACTTTC. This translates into CASSLPGGGANVLTF.